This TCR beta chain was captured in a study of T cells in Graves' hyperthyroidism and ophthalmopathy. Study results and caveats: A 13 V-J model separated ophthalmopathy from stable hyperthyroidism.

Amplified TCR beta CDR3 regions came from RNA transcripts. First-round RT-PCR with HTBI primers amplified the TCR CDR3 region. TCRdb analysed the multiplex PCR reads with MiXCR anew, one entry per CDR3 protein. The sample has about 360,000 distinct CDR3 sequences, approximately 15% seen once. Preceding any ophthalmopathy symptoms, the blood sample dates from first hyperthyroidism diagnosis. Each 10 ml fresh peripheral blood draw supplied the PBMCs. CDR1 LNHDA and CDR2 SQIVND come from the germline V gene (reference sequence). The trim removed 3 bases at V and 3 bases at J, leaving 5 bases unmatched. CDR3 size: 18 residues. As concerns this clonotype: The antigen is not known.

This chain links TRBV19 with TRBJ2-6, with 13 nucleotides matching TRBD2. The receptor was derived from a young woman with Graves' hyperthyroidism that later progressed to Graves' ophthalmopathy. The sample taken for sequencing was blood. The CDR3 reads CASSIGLAGVVGANVLTF. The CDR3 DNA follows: TGTGCCAGTAGTATTGGACTAGCGGGAGTTGTTGGGGCCAACGTCCTGACTTTC. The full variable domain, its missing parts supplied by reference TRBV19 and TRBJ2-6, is DGGITQSPKYLFRKEGQNVTLSCEQNLNHDAMYWYRQDPGQGLRLIYYSQIVNDFQKGDIAEGYSVSREKKESFPLTVTSAQKNPTAFYLCASSIGLAGVVGANVLTFGAGSRLTVL.